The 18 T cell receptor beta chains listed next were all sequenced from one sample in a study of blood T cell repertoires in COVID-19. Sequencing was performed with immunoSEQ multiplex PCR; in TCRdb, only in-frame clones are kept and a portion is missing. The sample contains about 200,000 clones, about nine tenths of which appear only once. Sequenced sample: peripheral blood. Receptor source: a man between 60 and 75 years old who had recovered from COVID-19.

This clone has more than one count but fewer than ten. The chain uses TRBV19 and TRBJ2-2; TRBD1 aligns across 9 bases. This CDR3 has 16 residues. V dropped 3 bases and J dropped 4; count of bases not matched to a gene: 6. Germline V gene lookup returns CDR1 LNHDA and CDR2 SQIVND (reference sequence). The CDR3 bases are TGTGCCAGTAGTATCCCCGGGACAGGGACCACCGGGGAGCTGTTTTTT. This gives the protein CASSIPGTGTTGELFF.

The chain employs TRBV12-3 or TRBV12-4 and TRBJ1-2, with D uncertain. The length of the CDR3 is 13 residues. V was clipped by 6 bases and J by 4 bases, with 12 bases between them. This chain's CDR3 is CASSADGVYGYTF. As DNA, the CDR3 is TGTGCCAGCAGCGCCGACGGGGTCTATGGCTACACCTTC.

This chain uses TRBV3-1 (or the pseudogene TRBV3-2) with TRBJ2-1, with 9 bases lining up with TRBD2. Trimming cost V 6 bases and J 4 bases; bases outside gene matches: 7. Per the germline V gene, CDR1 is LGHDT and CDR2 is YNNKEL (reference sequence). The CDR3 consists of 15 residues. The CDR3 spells CASRSLAGRYNEQFF. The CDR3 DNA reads TGTGCCAGCAGAAGTCTAGCGGGGCGATACAATGAGCAGTTCTTC.

DNA for the CDR3: TGTGCCAGTAGTATTAGAATGGTCACTGAAGCTTTCTTT. Its translation: CASSIRMVTEAFF. The chain employs TRBV19 and TRBJ1-1; D unresolved. Germline CDR1 reads LNHDA; CDR2 reads SQIVND (reference sequence). The CDR3 is 13 amino acids. The germline V and J ends were trimmed by 3 bases and 4 bases, with 9 bases remaining between them. Using reference TRBV19 and TRBJ1-1 for the parts outside the CDR3, the full variable domain is DGGITQSPKYLFRKEGQNVTLSCEQNLNHDAMYWYRQDPGQGLRLIYYSQIVNDFQKGDIAEGYSVSREKKESFPLTVTSAQKNPTAFYLCASSIRMVTEAFFGQGTRLTVV.

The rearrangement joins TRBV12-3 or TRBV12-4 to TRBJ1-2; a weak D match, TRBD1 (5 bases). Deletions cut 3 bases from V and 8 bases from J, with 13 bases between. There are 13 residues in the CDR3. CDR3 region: CASSFSAQGGYTF. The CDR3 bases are TGTGCCAGCAGTTTTTCGGCCCAGGGAGGCTACACCTTC.

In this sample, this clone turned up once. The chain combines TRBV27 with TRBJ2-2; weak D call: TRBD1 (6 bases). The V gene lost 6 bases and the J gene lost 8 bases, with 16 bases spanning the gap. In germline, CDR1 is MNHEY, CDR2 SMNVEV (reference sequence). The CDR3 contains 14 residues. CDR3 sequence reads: CASRNRDPGGELFF. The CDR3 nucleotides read TGTGCCAGCAGAAACAGGGACCCAGGGGGGGAGCTGTTTTTT.

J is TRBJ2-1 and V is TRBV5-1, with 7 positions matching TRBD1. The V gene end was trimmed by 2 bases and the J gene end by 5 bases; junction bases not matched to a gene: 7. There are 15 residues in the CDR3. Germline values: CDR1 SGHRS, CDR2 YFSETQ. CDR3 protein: CASSFSGTENNEQFF. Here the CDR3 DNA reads TGCGCCAGCAGCTTCTCCGGGACAGAGAACAATGAGCAGTTCTTC.

Here the CDR3 reads CASSQGLGSTRGLFF. Written as DNA, the CDR3 is TGTGCCAGCAGCCAAGGATTGGGTTCGACCCGAGGGCTGTTTTTT. V is TRBV3-1 (or the pseudogene TRBV3-2) and J is TRBJ1-4, with D uncertain. Germline CDR1 is LGHDT and CDR2 is YNNKEL (reference sequence). CDR3 length: 15 amino acids. Between the trimmed V and J ends, which lost 1 base and 14 bases, there was a span of 20 bases.

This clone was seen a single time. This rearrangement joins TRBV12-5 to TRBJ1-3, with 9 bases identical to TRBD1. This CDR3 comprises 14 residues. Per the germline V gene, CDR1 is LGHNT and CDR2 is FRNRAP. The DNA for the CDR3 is TGTGCCAGCCTACAGGGGGCACTTGGAAACACCATATATTTT. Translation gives CASLQGALGNTIYF.

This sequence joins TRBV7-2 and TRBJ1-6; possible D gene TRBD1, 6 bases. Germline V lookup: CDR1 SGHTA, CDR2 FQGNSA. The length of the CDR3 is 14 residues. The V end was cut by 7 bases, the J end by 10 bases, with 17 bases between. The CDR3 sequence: CASTLGGPGSPLHF. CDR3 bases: TGTGCCAGCACCCTTGGGGGCCCGGGGTCACCCCTCCACTTT.

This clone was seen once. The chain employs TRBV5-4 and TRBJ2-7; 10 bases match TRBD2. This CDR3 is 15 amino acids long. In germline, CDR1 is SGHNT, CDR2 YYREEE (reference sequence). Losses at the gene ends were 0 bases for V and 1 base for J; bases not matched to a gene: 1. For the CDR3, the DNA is TGTGCCAGCAGCTTGGCTAGCGGGGGATCCTACGAGCAGTACTTC. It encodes CASSLASGGSYEQYF. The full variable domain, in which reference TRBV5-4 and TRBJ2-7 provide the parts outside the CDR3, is ETGVTQSPTHLIKTRGQQVTLRCSSQSGHNTVSWYQQALGQGPQFIFQYYREEENGRGNFPPRFSGLQFPNYSSELNVNALELDDSALYLCASSLASGGSYEQYFGPGTRLTVT.

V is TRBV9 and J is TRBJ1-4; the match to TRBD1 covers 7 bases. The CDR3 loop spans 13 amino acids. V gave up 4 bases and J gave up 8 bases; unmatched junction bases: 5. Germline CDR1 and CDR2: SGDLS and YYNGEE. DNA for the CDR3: TGTGCCAGCAGCCTCCGGGACAGCGAAAAACTGTTTTTT. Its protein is CASSLRDSEKLFF.

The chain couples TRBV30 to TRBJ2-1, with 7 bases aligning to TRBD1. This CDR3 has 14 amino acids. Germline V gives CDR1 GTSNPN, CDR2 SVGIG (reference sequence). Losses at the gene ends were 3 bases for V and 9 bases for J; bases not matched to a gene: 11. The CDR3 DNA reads TGTGCCTGGAGCGCCCCGGGACAGTCAGTTGAGCAGTTCTTC. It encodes CAWSAPGQSVEQFF.

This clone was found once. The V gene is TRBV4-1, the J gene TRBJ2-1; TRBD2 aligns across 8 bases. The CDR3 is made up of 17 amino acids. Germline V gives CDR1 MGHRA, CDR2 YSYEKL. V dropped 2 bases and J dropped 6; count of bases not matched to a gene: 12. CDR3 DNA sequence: TGCGCCAGCAGCCAATCCGGGGTTAGCGGGACGTCCAATGAGCAGTTCTTC. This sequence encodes CASSQSGVSGTSNEQFF.

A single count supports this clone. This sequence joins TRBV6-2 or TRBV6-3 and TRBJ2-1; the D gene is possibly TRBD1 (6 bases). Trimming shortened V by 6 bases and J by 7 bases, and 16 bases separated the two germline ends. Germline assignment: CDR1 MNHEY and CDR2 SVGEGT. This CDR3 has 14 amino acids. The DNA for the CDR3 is TGTGCCAGCAGCCGTTCAGGGGTTCCGAATGAGCAGTTCTTC. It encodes CASSRSGVPNEQFF.

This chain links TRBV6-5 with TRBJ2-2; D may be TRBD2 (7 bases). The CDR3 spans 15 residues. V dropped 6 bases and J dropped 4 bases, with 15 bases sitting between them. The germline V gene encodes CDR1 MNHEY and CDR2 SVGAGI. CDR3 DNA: TGTGCCAGCAGCCGTGAACGGGGGGCCACCGGGGAGCTGTTTTTT. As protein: CASSRERGATGELFF.

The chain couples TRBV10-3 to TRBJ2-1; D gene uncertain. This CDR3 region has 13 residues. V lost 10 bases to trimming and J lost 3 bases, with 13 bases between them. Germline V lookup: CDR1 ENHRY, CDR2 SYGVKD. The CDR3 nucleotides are TGTGCCAGTGGTGAGACATACTACAATGAGCAGTTCTTC. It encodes CASGETYYNEQFF.

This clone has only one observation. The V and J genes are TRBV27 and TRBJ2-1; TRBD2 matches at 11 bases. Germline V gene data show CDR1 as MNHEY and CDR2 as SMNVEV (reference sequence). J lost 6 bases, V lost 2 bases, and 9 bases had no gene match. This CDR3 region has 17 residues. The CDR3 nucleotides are TGTGCCAGCAGTTTACGGACTAGCGGGTTGGCAGGCAATGAGCAGTTCTTC. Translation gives CASSLRTSGLAGNEQFF.